This T cell receptor (beta chain) was captured in a study of cytotoxic CD8 clonotypes in ibrutinib-treated CLL. The CDR3 loop spans 12 amino acids. Germline CDR1 and CDR2: MGHDK and SYGVNS. Between the trimmed V and J ends, which lost 3 bases and 8 bases, there was a span of 9 bases. TCRdb keeps only in-frame clones here, not all; method: immunoSEQ multiplex PCR. Counted here are 45,000 to 55,000 clones, approximately 53% occurring once; the ten biggest clones make up about 30%. The TCR comes from a human donor with chronic lymphocytic leukemia. This sequence joins TRBV25-1 and TRBJ2-3; the D is unclear. Sequencing was performed on PBMCs, taken after 12 months of ibrutinib treatment. This chain's CDR3 is CASSELVGTQYF. The CDR3 bases are TGTGCCAGCAGTGAGTTAGTAGGTACGCAGTATTTT.